The clone carrying this T cell receptor beta chain was counted at least ten times. From RNA, the CDR3 regions of TCR beta chains were amplified and sequenced. Second-round multiplex PCR came after a first-round RT-PCR that employed HTBI primers. TCRdb analysed the multiplex PCR reads with MiXCR anew, one entry per CDR3 protein. The sample holds 150,000 to 200,000 distinct CDR3 sequences, approximately 40% seen once. The CDR3 has 13 amino acids. CDR1 LNHDA and CDR2 SQIVND come from the germline V gene (reference sequence). Germline trimming cut 3 bases from V and 8 bases from J; bases unmatched to any gene: 4. Patients were left out if they had other autoimmune diseases, uncontrolled infections, pregnancy or lactation. Each diagnosis was determined on the basis of clinical symptoms, serum thyroxine, TRAb, thyroid ultrasound and orbital computed tomography. This sample stems from a study of Graves' ophthalmopathy and Graves' hyperthyroidism. About the research overall: Upon initial diagnosis and before any treatment, peripheral blood was collected.

This TCR derives from a man aged 25-45 years with Graves' ophthalmopathy. The V gene is TRBV19, the J gene TRBJ1-5; TRBD1 agrees at 7 bases. The material sequenced was peripheral blood. CDR3 DNA sequence: TGTGCCAGTAGTATCTCAGGGGGTAAGCCCCAGCATTTT. Its protein is CASSISGGKPQHF. The full variable domain, rest sourced from reference TRBV19 and TRBJ1-5, is DGGITQSPKYLFRKEGQNVTLSCEQNLNHDAMYWYRQDPGQGLRLIYYSQIVNDFQKGDIAEGYSVSREKKESFPLTVTSAQKNPTAFYLCASSISGGKPQHFGDGTRLSIL.